The present T cell receptor (beta chain) was sequenced within a study of T cell responses to AZD1222 COVID-19 vaccine. General study points: Scientists sampled the repertoires only once the peak T cell response had passed.

Only a few counts were recorded for this clone. Its target is unknown. Data came from immunoSEQ multiplex PCR; TCRdb stores just in-frame clones and leaves some out. Of about 120,000 clones listed, 90% were seen once; the top ten hold approximately 7.5%. V lost 0 bases to trimming and J lost 2 bases, with 1 base between them. CDR1 is SQVTM and CDR2 is ANQGSEA in the germline V gene. The CDR3 length is 11 residues. This TCR was sampled from an adult in good health. Sequenced here: peripheral blood, sampled on day 0 of AZD1222 vaccination. The gene calls are TRBV29-1 and TRBJ1-2; unclear D gene. As DNA, the CDR3 is TGCAGCGTTGAAGAGAACTATGGCTACACCTTC. It specifies CSVEENYGYTF.